The 19 T cell receptor beta chains listed next were all sequenced from one sample in a study of regulatory T cells in long-lasting Graves disease. According to the study, TCR beta libraries were built with iRepertoire HTBI primers and CDR3-region Arm-PCR. TCRdb re-analysed the multiplex PCR reads in MiXCR, keeping a single row per CDR3 protein. The repertoire consists of around 420,000 distinct CDR3 sequences, with 15% occurring once and the leading ten covering approximately 8%. This sample's time point: newly diagnosed GD, antithyroid drugs for less than 3 months. RNA extracted from PBMCs served as the sequencing template. This sample also appeared in a second study, on T cells in Graves' hyperthyroidism and ophthalmopathy.

Source: peripheral blood mononuclear cells (PBMCs), taken at new diagnosis, from a patient treated with antithyroid drugs. The source is a middle-aged woman with Graves disease.

V and J are TRBV9 and TRBJ2-1; D unclear. V was pared by 0 bases and J by 6 bases, with 7 bases between. This CDR3 region has 13 residues. The germline gives CDR1 SGDLS, CDR2 YYNGEE. The CDR3 loop is CASSVDRANEQFF. The CDR3 DNA sequence: TGTGCCAGCAGCGTAGACCGGGCCAATGAGCAGTTCTTC.

This clonotype was counted ten times or more. The V gene is TRBV2, the J gene TRBJ2-7; 9 bases fit TRBD2. The CDR3 is 14 amino acids. CDR1 and CDR2 from the germline V gene are SNHLY and FYNNEI. V was pared by 1 base and J by 4 bases, with 2 bases of the junction left unmatched. CDR3 DNA: TGTGCCAGCAGTGAAGGCGGGAGGGAGTACGAGCAGTACTTC. Its protein is CASSEGGREYEQYF.

This clonotype was detected ten times or more. V usage is TRBV7-2 and J usage is TRBJ2-7, with unresolved D. Germline V gene sequence: CDR1 SGHTA, CDR2 FQGNSA. This CDR3 has 14 amino acids. Trimming took off 0 bases at V and 1 base at J, with 7 bases between the two ends. The CDR3 bases are TGTGCCAGCAGCTTAGCGCTCAGGTCCTACGAGCAGTACTTC. This sequence encodes CASSLALRSYEQYF.

The table lists this clonotype with many counts. V and J are TRBV2 and TRBJ2-7; 7 bases agree with TRBD1. The CDR3 runs to 14 residues. Losses at the gene ends were 3 bases for V and 7 bases for J; bases not matched to a gene: 9. Germline V gene sequence: CDR1 SNHLY, CDR2 FYNNEI. The CDR3 coding sequence is TGTGCCAGCAGTGATATGGATACAGGGGTGGAGCAGTACTTC. Its protein product is CASSDMDTGVEQYF.

This clonotype was found many times. The chain uses TRBV25-1 and TRBJ2-3; 11 bases line up with TRBD2. Per germline, CDR1 MGHDK and CDR2 SYGVNS. This CDR3 is built from 15 residues. The trim removed 2 bases at V and 5 bases at J, leaving 3 bases unmatched. The CDR3 region is CASSEGLAGGDTQYF. The CDR3 DNA follows: TGTGCCAGCAGTGAAGGGCTAGCGGGAGGAGATACGCAGTATTTT.

V and J are TRBV20-1 and TRBJ2-7; 9 bases are shared with TRBD1. This CDR3 has 14 amino acids. With V trimmed by 3 bases and J by 6 bases, 9 bases remained unmatched. The germline V gene encodes CDR1 DFQATT and CDR2 SNEGSKA (reference sequence). The CDR3 here is CSASPGTGLGEQYF. The CDR3 region has the DNA TGCAGTGCTAGTCCGGGGACAGGGTTGGGCGAGCAGTACTTC.

Comments on this clonotype: A read error may account for a junction end that differs from germline. The V gene is TRBV7-3, the J gene TRBJ2-2; the match to TRBD1 covers 9 bases. This CDR3 has 14 amino acids. Per germline, CDR1 SGHTA and CDR2 FQGTGA. CDR3 nucleotide sequence: TGTGCCAGCAGCTCGGGACAGGGTCCAGGGGGGCTGTTTTTT. It specifies CASSSGQGPGGLFF.

The table lists this clonotype with many counts. The chain has TRBV6-1 and TRBJ2-1; D gene uncertain. The V end lost 6 bases, the J end lost 4 bases, and 13 bases lay between the germline ends. The CDR3 extends over 14 amino acids. Germline V lookup: CDR1 MNHNS, CDR2 SASEGT. The CDR3 spells CASSQDSQYNEQFF. CDR3 nucleotide sequence: TGTGCCAGCAGCCAAGATAGCCAGTACAATGAGCAGTTCTTC.

The gene calls are TRBV12-3 or TRBV12-4 and TRBJ1-5; tentative D call: TRBD1 (5 bases). Trimming left V 1 base short and J 4 bases short, with 8 bases between. The CDR3 has 14 amino acids. The chain's CDR3 is CASSLVGVNQPQHF. The CDR3 nucleotides read TGTGCCAGCAGTTTAGTAGGGGTGAATCAGCCCCAGCATTTT.

This clonotype was seen many times. The chain carries TRBV6-1 and TRBJ1-2, with D perhaps matching TRBD1 (6 bases). Germline CDR1 reads MNHNS; CDR2 reads SASEGT. The CDR3 runs 16 residues. Trimming cost V 6 bases and J 4 bases, with 21 bases left between them. The chain's CDR3 is CASSSPLGARRYGYTF. In DNA form, the CDR3 reads TGTGCCAGCAGCTCTCCCTTGGGGGCGCGTCGCTATGGCTACACCTTC.

This clonotype was seen a handful of times. V gene TRBV7-6 combines with J gene TRBJ2-5; TRBD1 might be the D (6 bases). CDR3 length equals 15 residues. Trimming removed 1 base from V and 3 bases from J, with 12 bases in between. From germline, CDR1 is SGHVS and CDR2 FNYEAQ. For the CDR3, the DNA is TGTGCCAGCAGCTTAGTTATAGGACAGAAAGAGACCCAGTACTTC. It codes for CASSLVIGQKETQYF.

This clonotype has just a few counts. The chain employs TRBV6-2 or TRBV6-3 and TRBJ2-5, with TRBD2 matching 7 bases. Germline V gene lookup returns CDR1 MNHEY and CDR2 SVGEGT. Germline trimming cut 4 bases from V and 1 base from J; bases unmatched to any gene: 12. The CDR3 loop spans 17 amino acids. CDR3 amino acids: CASSFPESGGLQETQYF. The CDR3 DNA is TGTGCCAGCAGTTTCCCAGAGTCGGGAGGCCTCCAAGAGACCCAGTACTTC.

This clonotype has just a few counts. This rearrangement joins TRBV24-1 to TRBJ1-5; D might be TRBD1 (5 bases). Germline V gene sequence: CDR1 KGHDR, CDR2 SFDVKD. CDR3 length equals 13 residues. With 0 bases removed from V and 7 bases from J, the gap between germline ends came to 6 bases. The CDR3 bases are TGTGCCACCAGTGATTTGGCAGGGCAGCCCCAGCATTTT. Translating it yields CATSDLAGQPQHF.

This clonotype has ten or more counts. The V gene is TRBV12-3 or TRBV12-4, the J gene TRBJ2-3, with 10 bases matching TRBD1. CDR3 size: 17 residues. V was pared by 3 bases and J by 3 bases, with 9 bases of the junction left unmatched. As DNA, the CDR3 is TGTGCCAGCAGTTTCAACCTCGAGGGACAGGGGACAGATACGCAGTATTTT. This codes for CASSFNLEGQGTDTQYF.

This clonotype has at least ten counts. The V call is TRBV6-2 or TRBV6-3, the J call TRBJ2-2; the match to TRBD1 covers 7 bases. The length of the CDR3 is 15 residues. From germline, CDR1 is MNHEY and CDR2 SVGEGT. Trimming took 5 bases from V and 7 from J; bases not matched to a gene: 10. CDR3 in DNA: TGTGCCAGCAGTAAACTATCCAACAGGGGCGGGGAGCTGTTTTTT. Translated, it gives CASSKLSNRGGELFF.

This clonotype was observed a handful of times. The genes are TRBV25-1 and TRBJ2-3, with 9 bases matching TRBD2. V was pared by 6 bases and J by 3 bases, with 10 bases of the junction left unmatched. This CDR3 comprises 16 residues. Germline V gene lookup returns CDR1 MGHDK and CDR2 SYGVNS. DNA for the CDR3: TGTGCCAGCAGCCGAGGGTATAGCGGGAGAACAGATACGCAGTATTTT. This encodes CASSRGYSGRTDTQYF.

The rearrangement joins TRBV29-1 to TRBJ2-7; the match to TRBD1 covers 9 bases. With V trimmed by 0 bases and J by 2 bases, 5 bases remained unmatched. The CDR3 loop spans 15 amino acids. The germline V gene encodes CDR1 SQVTM and CDR2 ANQGSEA. CDR3 nucleotide sequence: TGCAGCGTTGAAGAACTGGACAGGGGCACCTACGAGCAGTACTTC. It specifies CSVEELDRGTYEQYF.

This clonotype came up a few times. It may be a read error: a sequence one base away is much more abundant. This rearrangement joins TRBV3-1 to TRBJ1-3; D is possibly TRBD1 (6 bases). CDR1 LGHDT and CDR2 YNNKEL come from the germline V gene (reference sequence). CDR3 length: 12 amino acids. Trimming stripped 2 bases from V and 13 bases from J, with 12 bases between. The CDR3 is CASSQTGPPIYF. The DNA for the CDR3 is TGTGCCAGCAGCCAAACAGGGCCGCCAATATATTTT. Complete variable domain (other parts from reference TRBV3-1 and TRBJ1-3): DTAVSQTPKYLVTQMGNDKSIKCEQNLGHDTMYWYKQDSKKFLKIMFSYNNKELIINETVPNRFSPKSPDKAHLNLHINSLELGDSAVYFCASSQTGPPIYFGEGSWLTVV.

The J gene is TRBJ1-2, the V gene TRBV28; 7 bases agree with TRBD1. V was pared by 3 bases and J by 4 bases, with 2 bases of the junction left unmatched. The CDR3 length is 13 residues. Germline V gene lookup returns CDR1 MDHEN and CDR2 SYDVKM. The CDR3 region has the DNA TGTGCCAGCAGTTTGAGGGGGCTCTATGGCTACACCTTC. Translated, it gives CASSLRGLYGYTF.